The entry below gives a single T cell receptor (beta chain) sequence along with its context. Its antigen has not been determined. It has no much larger one-base neighbor in the sample; base qualities were not kept. TCRbeta CDR3 regions were amplified from genomic DNA using the immunoSEQ Assay, a bias-controlled multiplex PCR. Per the original workflow: The number of nucleated cells in each sample was estimated by amplification of reference gene primers within the assay. To quantify the absolute abundance of each unique TCRbeta CDR3 rearrangement, sequence reads were collapsed and filtered. For each sample, productive Simpson clonality was calculated as the square root of Simpson's diversity index across productive rearrangements. This is the immuneACCESS table as TCRdb keeps it, with only in-frame sequences that have V and J called. A part of the clones is gone; compared with another copy, unresolved V genes explain less than half, and the rest is unexplained. V and J calls and clone size are those listed in that table; D and trimming were worked out from the DNA. The sample yields fewer than 150,000 clones; about 86% were counted once. The top ten hold about 16% of the sample.

CDR1 SGHVS and CDR2 FNYEAQ were looked up in the germline V gene. Spanning cysteine to phenylalanine, the CDR3 consists of 13 amino acids. Only the CDR3 DNA is retained, 39 bases long and in frame from the first base. After removal of 4 bases from V and 3 bases from J, the junction retains 3 bases not matched to a gene. A second Seattle source provided samples from volunteer blood donors who had recovered from COVID-19. The collaborating institutions used their own protocols to collect whole blood in K2EDTA tubes. Collaborator samples were shipped for TCRbeta analysis as frozen whole blood, isolated PBMCs, or DNA extracted from either sample type. This entry comes from a study of blood T cell repertoires in COVID-19 (dated by TCRdb to 2020 to 2021). As for the study more broadly: Collaborator samples came from the United States, Italy and Spain and covered acute and convalescent phases of COVID-19. The prospective study material was composed of cDNA or gDNA derived from T cells, B-cell-depleted T cells, or PBMCs. Subjects who had been exposed to COVID-19, were actively infected with it, or had recovered from it provided the deeply sampled blood TCRbeta repertoires that made up the dataset. The repertoires were made available in a free public database intended to serve as a resource for research on the immune response to SARS-CoV-2. The samples were drawn from the first 160 participants of the ongoing ImmuneRACE study and from 1,254 subjects provided by 6 global collaborators. Sample metadata almost always included a de-identified subject ID, COVID-19 status, age in years and sex. Where available, HLA class I and class II types were obtained from metadata supplied by the sample provider rather than from assay-based typing.

Results and caveats for the whole study, not just this receptor: How much clinical and demographic metadata was included differed by source and by participant, and the metadata was provided uncurated.

The sequenced sample was peripheral blood. This chain is built from TRBV7-6 and TRBJ2-7; 7 central nucleotides agree with TRBD2. The origin of this receptor is a woman in her 50s who had recovered from COVID-19. This receptor carries the CDR3 CASSSSGYYEQYF. The DNA reads TGTGCCAGCAGCTCTAGCGGTTACTACGAGCAGTACTTC.